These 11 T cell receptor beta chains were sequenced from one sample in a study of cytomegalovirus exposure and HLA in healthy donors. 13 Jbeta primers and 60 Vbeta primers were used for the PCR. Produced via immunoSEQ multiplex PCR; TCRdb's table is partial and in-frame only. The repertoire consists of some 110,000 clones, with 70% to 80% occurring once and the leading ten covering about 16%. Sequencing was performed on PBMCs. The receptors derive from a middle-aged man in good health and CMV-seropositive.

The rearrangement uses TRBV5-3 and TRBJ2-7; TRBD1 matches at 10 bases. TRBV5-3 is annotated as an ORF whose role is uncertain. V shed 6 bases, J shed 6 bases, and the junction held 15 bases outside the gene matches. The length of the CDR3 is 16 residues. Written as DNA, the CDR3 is TGTGCCAGAACCTTCTCAACTGACAGGGGGCACCTCGAGCAGTACTTC. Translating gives CARTFSTDRGHLEQYF.

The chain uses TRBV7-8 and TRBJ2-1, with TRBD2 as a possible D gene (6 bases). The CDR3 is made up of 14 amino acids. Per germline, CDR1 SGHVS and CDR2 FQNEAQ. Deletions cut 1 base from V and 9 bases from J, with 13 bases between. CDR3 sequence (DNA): TGTGCCAGCAGCTTAGGGGGGACTCGTATTGAGCAGTTCTTC. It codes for CASSLGGTRIEQFF.

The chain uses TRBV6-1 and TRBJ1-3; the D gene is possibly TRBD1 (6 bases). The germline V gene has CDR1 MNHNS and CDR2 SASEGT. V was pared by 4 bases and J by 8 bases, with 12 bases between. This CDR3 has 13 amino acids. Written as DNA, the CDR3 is TGTGCCAGCAGTGTGTCAGGGGTGGACACCATATATTTT. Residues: CASSVSGVDTIYF.

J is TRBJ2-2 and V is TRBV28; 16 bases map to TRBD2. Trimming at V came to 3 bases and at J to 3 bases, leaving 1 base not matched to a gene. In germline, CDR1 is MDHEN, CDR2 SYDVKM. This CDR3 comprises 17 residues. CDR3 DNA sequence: TGTGCCAGCAGTTTCGGGACTAGCGGGAGGGACACCGGGGAGCTGTTTTTT. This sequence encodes CASSFGTSGRDTGELFF.

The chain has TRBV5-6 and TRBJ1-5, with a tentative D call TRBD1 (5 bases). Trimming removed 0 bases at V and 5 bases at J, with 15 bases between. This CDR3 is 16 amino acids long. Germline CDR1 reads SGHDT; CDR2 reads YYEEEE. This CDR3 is CASSLGRRGGDQPQHF. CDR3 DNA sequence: TGTGCCAGCAGCTTGGGGCGGAGGGGTGGGGATCAGCCCCAGCATTTT.

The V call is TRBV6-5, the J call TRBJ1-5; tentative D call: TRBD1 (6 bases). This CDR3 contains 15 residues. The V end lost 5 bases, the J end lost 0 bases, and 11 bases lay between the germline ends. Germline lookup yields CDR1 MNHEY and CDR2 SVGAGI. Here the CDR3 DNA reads TGTGCCAGCAGTCTCTACAGGGATAGCAATCAGCCCCAGCATTTT. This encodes CASSLYRDSNQPQHF.

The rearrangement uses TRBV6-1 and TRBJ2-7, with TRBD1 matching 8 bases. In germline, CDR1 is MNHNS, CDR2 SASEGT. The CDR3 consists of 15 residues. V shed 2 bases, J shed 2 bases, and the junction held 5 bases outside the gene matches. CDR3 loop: CASSERAGGPYEQYF. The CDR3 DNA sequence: TGTGCCAGCAGTGAAAGGGCAGGGGGCCCCTACGAGCAGTACTTC.

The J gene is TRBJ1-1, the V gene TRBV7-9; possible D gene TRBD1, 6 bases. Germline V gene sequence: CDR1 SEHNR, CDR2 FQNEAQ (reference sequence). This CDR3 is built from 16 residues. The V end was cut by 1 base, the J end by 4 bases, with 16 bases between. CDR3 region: CASSLGWTALPTEAFF. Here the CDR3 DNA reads TGTGCCAGCAGCTTAGGGTGGACAGCCTTGCCCACTGAAGCTTTCTTT. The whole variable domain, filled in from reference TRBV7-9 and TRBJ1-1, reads DTGVSQNPRHKITKRGQNVTFRCDPISEHNRLYWYRQTLGQGPEFLTYFQNEAQLEKSRLLSDRFSAERPKGSFSTLEIQRTEQGDSAMYLCASSLGWTALPTEAFFGQGTRLTVV.

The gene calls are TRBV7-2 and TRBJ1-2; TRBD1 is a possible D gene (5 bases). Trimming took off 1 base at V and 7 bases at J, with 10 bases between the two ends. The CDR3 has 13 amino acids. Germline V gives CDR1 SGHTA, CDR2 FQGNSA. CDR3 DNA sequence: TGTGCCAGCAGCTTAGGCAGGGTGGGTGGCTACACCTTC. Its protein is CASSLGRVGGYTF. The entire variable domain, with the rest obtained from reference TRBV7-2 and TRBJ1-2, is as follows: GAGVSQSPSNKVTEKGKDVELRCDPISGHTALYWYRQSLGQGLEFLIYFQGNSAPDKSGLPSDRFSAERTGGSVSTLTIQRTQQEDSAVYLCASSLGRVGGYTFGSGTRLTVV.

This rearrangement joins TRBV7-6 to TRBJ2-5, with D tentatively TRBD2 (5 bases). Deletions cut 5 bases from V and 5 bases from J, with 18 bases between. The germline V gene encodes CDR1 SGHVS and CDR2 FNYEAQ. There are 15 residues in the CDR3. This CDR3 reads CASSTDYNGLETQYF. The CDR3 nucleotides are TGTGCCAGCAGCACCGACTACAACGGTTTGGAGACCCAGTACTTC.

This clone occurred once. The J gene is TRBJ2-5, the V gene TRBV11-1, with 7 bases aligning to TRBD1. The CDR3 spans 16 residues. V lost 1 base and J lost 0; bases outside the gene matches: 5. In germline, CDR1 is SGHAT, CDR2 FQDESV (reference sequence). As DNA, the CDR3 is TGTGCCAGCAGCTTAGGAACAGGGGAGTACCAAGAGACCCAGTACTTC. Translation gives CASSLGTGEYQETQYF.